This T cell receptor (beta chain) was recovered during a study of blood T cell repertoires in COVID-19. Produced via immunoSEQ multiplex PCR; TCRdb's table is partial and in-frame only. Seen here are 55,000 to 75,000 clones, around 87% observed once, and the top ten hold approximately 7%. V was trimmed by 1 base and J by 0 bases, leaving 17 bases between them. Germline V gives CDR1 SGHTA, CDR2 FQGNSA. The CDR3 spans 18 residues. This sequence joins TRBV7-2 and TRBJ2-3; D gene unclear. The sequence derives from a human donor with active COVID-19. The donor label of this sample is uncertain. The sequenced material came from peripheral blood. DNA of the CDR3: TGTGCCAGCAGCTTAGTCGGATGGAGCCGCCCTAGCACAGATACGCAGTATTTT. Translated: CASSLVGWSRPSTDTQYF.